This T cell receptor (beta chain) was documented in a study of T cell responses to AZD1222 COVID-19 vaccine. Study findings and constraints: No repertoire was sampled before or during the peak T cell response, only after it. In a largely white British group with more females than males, clonal diversity was possibly underestimated. When two AZD1222 doses had been given, Spike-specific TCR breadth and depth rose.

A word on this clone: As yet, its antigen is unknown.

The assay was immunoSEQ multiplex PCR, and TCRdb's table has in-frame clones only and misses some. The sample carries 190,000 or so clones, approximately 93% recorded once. CDR3 size: 15 residues. Germline assignment: CDR1 MNHEY and CDR2 SMNVEV (reference sequence). The V end was cut by 6 bases, the J end by 0 bases, with 12 bases between. This TCR came from an adult who received the AZD1222 COVID-19 vaccine. The sequenced sample was peripheral blood, obtained 28 days after the second AZD1222 dose. This rearrangement joins TRBV27 to TRBJ2-4; D is ambiguous. CDR3 residues: CASRTESLAKNIQYF. DNA of the CDR3: TGTGCCAGCAGAACTGAGTCGCTAGCCAAAAACATTCAGTACTTC.